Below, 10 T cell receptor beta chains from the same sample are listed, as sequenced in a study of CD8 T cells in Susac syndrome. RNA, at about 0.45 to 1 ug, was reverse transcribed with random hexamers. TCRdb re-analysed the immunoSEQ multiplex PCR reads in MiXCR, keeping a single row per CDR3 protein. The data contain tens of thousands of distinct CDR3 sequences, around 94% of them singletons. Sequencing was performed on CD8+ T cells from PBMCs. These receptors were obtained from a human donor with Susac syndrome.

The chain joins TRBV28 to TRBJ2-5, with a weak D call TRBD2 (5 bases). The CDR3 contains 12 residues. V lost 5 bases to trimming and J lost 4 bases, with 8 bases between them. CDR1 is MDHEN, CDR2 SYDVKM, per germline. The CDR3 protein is CASSGSGETQYF. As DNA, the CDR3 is TGTGCCAGCAGTGGGAGCGGAGAGACCCAGTACTTC. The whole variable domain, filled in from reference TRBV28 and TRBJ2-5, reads DVKVTQSSRYLVKRTGEKVFLECVQDMDHENMFWYRQDPGLGLRLIYFSYDVKMKEKGDIPEGYSVSREKKERFSLILESASTNQTSMYLCASSGSGETQYFGPGTRLLVL.

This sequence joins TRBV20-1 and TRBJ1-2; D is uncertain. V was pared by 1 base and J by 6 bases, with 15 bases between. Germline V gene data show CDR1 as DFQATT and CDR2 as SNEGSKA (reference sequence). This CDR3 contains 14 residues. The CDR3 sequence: CSARVWTSTHGYTF. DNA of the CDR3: TGCAGTGCTAGAGTATGGACCTCAACCCATGGCTACACCTTC.

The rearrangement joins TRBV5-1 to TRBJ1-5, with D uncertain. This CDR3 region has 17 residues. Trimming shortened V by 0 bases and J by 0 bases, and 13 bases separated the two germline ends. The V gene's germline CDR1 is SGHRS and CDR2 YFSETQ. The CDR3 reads CASSLGSGPGSNQPQHF. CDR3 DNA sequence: TGCGCCAGCAGCTTGGGTAGCGGCCCGGGTAGCAATCAGCCCCAGCATTTT.

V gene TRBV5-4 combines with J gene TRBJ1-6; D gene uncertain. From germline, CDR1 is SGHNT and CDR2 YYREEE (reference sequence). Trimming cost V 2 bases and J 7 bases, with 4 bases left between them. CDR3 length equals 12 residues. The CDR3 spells CASSLGNSPLHF. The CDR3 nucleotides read TGTGCCAGCAGCTTAGGAAATTCACCCCTCCACTTT.

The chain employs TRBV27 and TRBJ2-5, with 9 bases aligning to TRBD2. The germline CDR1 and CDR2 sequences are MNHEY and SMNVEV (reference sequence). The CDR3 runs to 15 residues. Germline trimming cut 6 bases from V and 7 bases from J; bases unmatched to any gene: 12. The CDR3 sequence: CASSSPGLASRTQYF. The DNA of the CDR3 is TGTGCCAGCAGCTCGCCGGGACTAGCTTCCAGGACCCAGTACTTC.

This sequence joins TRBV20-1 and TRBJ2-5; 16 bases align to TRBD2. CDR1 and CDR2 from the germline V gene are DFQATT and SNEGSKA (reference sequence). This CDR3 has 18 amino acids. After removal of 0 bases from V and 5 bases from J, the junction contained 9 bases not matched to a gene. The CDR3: CSARDLGTSGGAQETQYF. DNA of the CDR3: TGCAGTGCTAGAGATCTTGGGACTAGCGGGGGGGCACAGGAGACCCAGTACTTC.

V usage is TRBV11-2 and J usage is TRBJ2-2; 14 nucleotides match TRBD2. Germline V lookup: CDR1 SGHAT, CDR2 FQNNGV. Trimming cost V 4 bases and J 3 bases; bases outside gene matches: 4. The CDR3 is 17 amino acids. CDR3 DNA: TGTGCCAGCAGCTGGGGACTAGCGGGGGACGACACCGGGGAGCTGTTTTTT. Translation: CASSWGLAGDDTGELFF.

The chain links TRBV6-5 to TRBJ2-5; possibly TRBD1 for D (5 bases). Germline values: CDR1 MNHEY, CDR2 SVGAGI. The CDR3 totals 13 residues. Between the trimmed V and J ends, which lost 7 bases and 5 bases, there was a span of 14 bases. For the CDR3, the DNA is TGTGCCAGCACCCTGGGGCCTTCGGAGACCCAGTACTTC. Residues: CASTLGPSETQYF.

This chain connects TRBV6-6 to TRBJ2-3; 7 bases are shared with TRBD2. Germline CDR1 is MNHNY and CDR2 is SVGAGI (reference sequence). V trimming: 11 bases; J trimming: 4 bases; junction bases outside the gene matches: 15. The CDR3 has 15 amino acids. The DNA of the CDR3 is TGTGCCGGGTCCGGTGTAGGGGAGGGACCAGATACGCAGTATTTT. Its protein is CAGSGVGEGPDTQYF.

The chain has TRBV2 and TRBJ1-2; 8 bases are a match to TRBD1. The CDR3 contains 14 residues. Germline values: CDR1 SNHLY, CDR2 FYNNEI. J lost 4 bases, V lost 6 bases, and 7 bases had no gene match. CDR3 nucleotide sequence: TGTGCCAGCAGGAAGGGACAGGCCCCCTATGGCTACACCTTC. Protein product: CASRKGQAPYGYTF.